The sequence of this T cell receptor (beta chain) was determined in a study of T cell repertoires in cytomegalovirus infection. Study-wide points: Cumulative frequency of public TCR beta families picked out carriers of CMV plus the relevant HLA.

A remark on this clonotype: Its antigen is as yet unknown.

A single record per CDR3 protein comes from TCRdb applying MiXCR to the reads. The sample carries 110,000 or so distinct CDR3 sequences, 25% to 30% recorded once. Sequenced material: CD8+ T cells from cultured PBMCs, taken from culture after CMV antigen stimulation. The clonotype was recovered from a human donor in good health (CMV status not recorded). Some clones in this sample may be carry-over from other donors' samples.

The CDR3 spells CASSSPRGGNTIYF. In nucleotides, the CDR3 is TGTGCCAGCAGTTCGCCCCGAGGTGGAAACACCATATATTTT. The genes are TRBV12-3 or TRBV12-4 and TRBJ1-3; no definite D call. With 4 bases removed from V and 3 bases from J, the gap between germline ends came to 10 bases. This CDR3 has 14 amino acids.